The 10 T cell receptor beta chains listed next were all sequenced from one sample in a study of T-cell reconstitution after alpha-beta-depleted transplantation in children. It was with unique molecular identifiers that the TCRbeta library was prepared. TCRdb re-derived calls from the PCR reads in MiXCR, one entry per CDR3 protein. The sample shows about 410,000 distinct CDR3 sequences, around 21% of them seen only once. This sample comprised PBMCs from the stem cell graft donor, obtained from the stem cell graft. Receptor source: a human donor who donated a stem cell graft to a child with acute myeloid leukemia.

V and J are TRBV18 and TRBJ2-7; tentative D call: TRBD2 (7 bases). Germline CDR1 is KGHSH and CDR2 is LQKENI. The V and J ends lost 2 bases and 2 bases respectively, with 13 bases between them. The CDR3 is 15 amino acids. The CDR3: CASSPGGALAYEQYF. The CDR3 nucleotides are TGTGCCAGCTCACCAGGGGGGGCGTTGGCCTACGAGCAGTACTTC.

This clonotype was seen repeatedly, ten times or more. The chain combines TRBV29-1 with TRBJ1-4, with D maybe TRBD1 (5 bases). V was pared by 1 base and J by 5 bases, with 11 bases between. The CDR3 is made up of 14 amino acids. CDR1 and CDR2 (germline): SQVTM, ANQGSEA. The chain's CDR3 is CSVEGTGPNEKLFF. The CDR3 nucleotides read TGCAGCGTTGAAGGTACAGGCCCAAATGAAAAACTGTTTTTT.

Here the CDR3 reads CASSFGQGGLGNQPQHF. DNA of the CDR3: TGTGCCAGCAGCTTTGGACAGGGAGGTCTCGGCAATCAGCCCCAGCATTTT. V gene TRBV5-5 combines with J gene TRBJ1-5; TRBD1 agrees at 8 bases. Germline assignment: CDR1 SGHKS and CDR2 YYEKEE (reference sequence). J lost 2 bases, V lost 2 bases, and 9 bases had no gene match. The CDR3 sequence is 17 residues long.

This clonotype was counted a few times. The CDR3 is CASSQGVLAGAETGELFF. CDR3 DNA sequence: TGTGCCAGCAGCCAAGGAGTACTAGCGGGAGCCGAGACCGGGGAGCTGTTTTTT. The chain couples TRBV4-2 to TRBJ2-2; 11 nucleotides align to TRBD2. This CDR3 is 18 amino acids long. Germline V CDR1 and CDR2: LGHNA, YNFKEQ. V shed 1 base and J 5 bases; nucleotides not matched to a gene: 9.

This sequence joins TRBV6-2 or TRBV6-3 and TRBJ2-1, with D unresolved. Germline loops: CDR1 MNHEY, CDR2 SVGEGT. This CDR3 has 13 residues. Deletions cut 6 bases from V and 4 bases from J, with 10 bases between. The CDR3 sequence: CASRADGYNEQFF. CDR3 DNA: TGTGCCAGCAGAGCAGACGGTTACAATGAGCAGTTCTTC.

This clonotype came up many times. This chain connects TRBV29-1 to TRBJ2-1; 9 bases align to TRBD2. Germline lookup yields CDR1 SQVTM and CDR2 ANQGSEA. Trimming removed 0 bases from V and 13 bases from J; junction bases left unmatched: 4. This CDR3 contains 12 residues. For the CDR3, the DNA is TGCAGCGTTGAAGAGGCTAGCGGGAAACAGTTCTTC. Translation gives CSVEEASGKQFF.

This rearrangement joins TRBV2 to TRBJ2-2; no definite D call. V shed 6 bases and J shed 6 bases, with 8 bases lying between them. Germline V gene sequence: CDR1 SNHLY, CDR2 FYNNEI. The CDR3 runs 12 residues. CDR3 loop: CASSALAGELFF. The CDR3, as DNA: TGTGCCAGCAGCGCCCTAGCCGGGGAGCTGTTTTTT.

The chain carries TRBV4-1 and TRBJ2-7; 7 bases align to TRBD2. Losses at the gene ends were 3 bases for V and 3 bases for J; bases not matched to a gene: 11. The CDR3 loop spans 16 amino acids. Germline V gives CDR1 MGHRA, CDR2 YSYEKL. In nucleotides, the CDR3 is TGCGCCAGCAGCCAGGAAACGTCTAGCGGATACTACGAGCAGTACTTC. Translating gives CASSQETSSGYYEQYF.

This clonotype has a handful of counts. This chain links TRBV20-1 with TRBJ2-1; the match to TRBD2 covers 11 bases. The CDR3 has 15 residues. CDR1 and CDR2 (germline): DFQATT, SNEGSKA (reference sequence). Trimming cost V 5 bases and J 3 bases; bases outside gene matches: 6. CDR3 in amino acids: CSALRTSGYYNEQFF. For the CDR3, the DNA is TGCAGTGCTTTACGGACTAGCGGGTACTACAATGAGCAGTTCTTC.

V and J are TRBV4-1 and TRBJ2-2; 11 bases agree with TRBD2. Germline loops: CDR1 MGHRA, CDR2 YSYEKL. The CDR3 sequence is 18 residues long. V lost 2 bases and J lost 4; bases outside the gene matches: 9. The CDR3 loop reads CASSQYTGTSGSTGELFF. As DNA, the CDR3 is TGCGCCAGCAGCCAATACACGGGGACTAGCGGTTCCACCGGGGAGCTGTTTTTT.